This paragraph reports one TCR beta chain. Its cognate antigen is unknown. Deletions cut 5 bases from V and 0 bases from J, with 14 bases between. This CDR3 region has 15 residues. CDR1 and CDR2 (germline): SGHAT, FQNNGV. This entry comes from a study of T cells in Graves' hyperthyroidism and ophthalmopathy. The wider study: It was at initial diagnosis, before any treatment, that peripheral blood was collected. Points from the study as a whole: Also found in blood were most expanded thyroid clonotypes above 0.001.

RNA transcripts yielded amplified TCR beta CDR3 regions. During a first-round RT-PCR of the TCR CDR3, the HTBI primer set was used. Each CDR3 protein is one row after TCRdb ran MiXCR on the multiplex PCR reads. This sample has about 700,000 distinct CDR3 sequences, with 13% to 15% found just once. Sequences were obtained from blood. This sequence was found in a woman younger than 35 with Graves' hyperthyroidism. The chain combines TRBV11-2 with TRBJ2-7; D remains unclear. The CDR3 is CASSQLGGSSYEQYF. For the CDR3, the DNA is TGTGCCAGCAGCCAACTGGGCGGTAGCTCCTACGAGCAGTACTTC.